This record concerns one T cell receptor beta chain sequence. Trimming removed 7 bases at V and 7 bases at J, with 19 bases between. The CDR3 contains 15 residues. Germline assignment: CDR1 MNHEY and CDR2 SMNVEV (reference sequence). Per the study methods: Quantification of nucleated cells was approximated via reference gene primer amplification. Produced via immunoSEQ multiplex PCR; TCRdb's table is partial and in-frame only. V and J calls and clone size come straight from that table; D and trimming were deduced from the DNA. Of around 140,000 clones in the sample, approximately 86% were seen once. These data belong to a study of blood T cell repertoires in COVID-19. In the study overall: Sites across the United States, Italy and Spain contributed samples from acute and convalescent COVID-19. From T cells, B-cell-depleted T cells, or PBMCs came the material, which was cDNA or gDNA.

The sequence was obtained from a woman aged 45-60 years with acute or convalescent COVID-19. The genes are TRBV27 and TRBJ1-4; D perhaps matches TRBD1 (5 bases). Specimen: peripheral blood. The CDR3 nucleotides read TGTGCCAGCAAACGCTTGGGCGGCGGGACTGAAAAACTGTTTTTT. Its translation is CASKRLGGGTEKLFF.